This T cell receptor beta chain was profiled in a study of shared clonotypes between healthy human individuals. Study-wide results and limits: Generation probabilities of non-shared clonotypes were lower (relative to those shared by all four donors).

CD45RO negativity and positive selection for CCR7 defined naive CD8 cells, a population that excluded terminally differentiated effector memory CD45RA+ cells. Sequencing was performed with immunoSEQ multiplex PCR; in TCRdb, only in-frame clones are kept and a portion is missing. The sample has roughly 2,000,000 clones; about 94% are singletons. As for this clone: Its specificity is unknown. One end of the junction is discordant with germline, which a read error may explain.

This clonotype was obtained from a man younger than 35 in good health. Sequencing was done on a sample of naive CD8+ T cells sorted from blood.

The CDR3 coding sequence is TGTGCCAGCAGCTTAACACCAGGCTACCAGGAGACCCAGTACTTC. Translated, it gives CASSLTPGYQETQYF. The chain combines TRBV11-2 with TRBJ2-5; D is uncertain. There are 15 residues in the CDR3. Germline CDR1 SGHAT, CDR2 FQNNGV.